One sample yielded the 8 T cell receptor beta chains listed below, sequenced in a study of blood T cell repertoires in COVID-19. Measured with immunoSEQ multiplex PCR; TCRdb has only the in-frame clones, and not every one. The data contain about 380,000 clones, 85% to 90% of them seen just once; the ten biggest clones take up 6.5% to 7%. The source material was peripheral blood. Receptors were obtained from a man younger than 30 with active or convalescent COVID-19.

J is TRBJ2-3 and V is TRBV9; 8 positions agree with TRBD2. CDR3 length equals 15 residues. CDR1 is SGDLS and CDR2 is YYNGEE in the germline V gene. Trimming cost V 4 bases and J 4 bases; bases outside gene matches: 8. CDR3 bases: TGTGCCAGCAGCTTCTTGGGGCGGGGGGCAGATACGCAGTATTTT. Translating it yields CASSFLGRGADTQYF.

The chain combines TRBV27 with TRBJ1-1; 8 bases are a match to TRBD1. Germline V CDR1 and CDR2: MNHEY, SMNVEV (reference sequence). The CDR3 is made up of 17 amino acids. Germline trimming cut 4 bases from V and 0 bases from J; bases unmatched to any gene: 10. The CDR3 DNA reads as TGTGCCAGCAGTTCCGAAAACAGGGGGACGTTGAACACTGAAGCTTTCTTT. Protein product: CASSSENRGTLNTEAFF.

The CDR3 bases are TGTGCCAGCAGCCATGGGACTAGCGGGGGCTACAACACCGGGGAGCTGTTTTTT. Amino acids: CASSHGTSGGYNTGELFF. The chain combines TRBV4-2 with TRBJ2-2; 14 nucleotides align to TRBD2. The germline V gene has CDR1 LGHNA and CDR2 YNFKEQ. V trimming: 3 bases; J trimming: 2 bases; junction bases outside the gene matches: 5. CDR3 length: 18 amino acids.

The chain recombines TRBV27 with TRBJ1-2; tentative D call: TRBD1 (6 bases). Trimming left V 8 bases short and J 4 bases short, with 20 bases between. The CDR3 sequence is 15 residues long. Germline CDR1 reads MNHEY; CDR2 reads SMNVEV (reference sequence). The DNA of the CDR3 is TGTGCCAGCCGACTGGGGGGGGCCTTTCCCTATGGCTACACCTTC. Its protein is CASRLGGAFPYGYTF.

This clone was seen just once. The genes are TRBV4-1 and TRBJ2-3, with 10 bases aligning to TRBD2. The V gene's germline CDR1 is MGHRA and CDR2 YSYEKL. The V gene end was trimmed by 0 bases and the J gene end by 3 bases; junction bases not matched to a gene: 9. This CDR3 comprises 18 residues. CDR3 DNA: TGCGCCAGCAGCCAAGATTACGGGACTAGCGATGTTACAGATACGCAGTATTTT. This translates into CASSQDYGTSDVTDTQYF.

The V call is TRBV7-6, the J call TRBJ2-2, with 10 positions matching TRBD1. Germline V gene lookup returns CDR1 SGHVS and CDR2 FNYEAQ. CDR3 length equals 15 residues. V lost 5 bases and J lost 3; bases outside the gene matches: 3. Written as DNA, the CDR3 is TGTGCCAGCAGCATTGGGACAGGGGACACCGGGGAGCTGTTTTTT. Translation: CASSIGTGDTGELFF.

The rearrangement uses TRBV19 and TRBJ2-3; D may be TRBD2 (5 bases). Trimming removed 11 bases from V and 3 bases from J, with 18 bases in between. The CDR3 contains 14 residues. Germline loops: CDR1 LNHDA, CDR2 SQIVND (reference sequence). For the CDR3, the DNA is TGTGCCTGTACGGTCGGGGTCGGGACAGATACGCAGTATTTT. Residues: CACTVGVGTDTQYF. The complete variable domain, with remaining parts taken from reference TRBV19 and TRBJ2-3, reads DGGITQSPKYLFRKEGQNVTLSCEQNLNHDAMYWYRQDPGQGLRLIYYSQIVNDFQKGDIAEGYSVSREKKESFPLTVTSAQKNPTAFYLCACTVGVGTDTQYFGPGTRLTVL.

The gene calls are TRBV9 and TRBJ1-4; the match to TRBD1 covers 7 bases. CDR1 SGDLS and CDR2 YYNGEE come from the germline V gene. J lost 7 bases, V lost 0 bases, and 6 bases had no gene match. The CDR3 consists of 15 residues. CDR3 region: CASSVEGDSSEKLFF. CDR3 DNA: TGTGCCAGCAGCGTAGAAGGGGACAGCTCTGAAAAACTGTTTTTT.